This record concerns one T cell receptor beta chain sequence. Its antigen is as yet unknown. The data stem from a study of T cells expressing NK-cell markers. The overall study: Sequencing of TCR beta repertoires drew on sorted CD3+CD56+NKG2C+, CD3+CD56+NKG2C- and CD3+CD56-NKG2C+ T cells. Eight donors were sequenced, seven testing HCMV-seropositive and one testing seronegative.

With the 5' RACE reads reprocessed, TCRdb shows one record per CDR3 protein and no DNA. The sample data list roughly 280,000 distinct CDR3 sequences. Whole-study results and caveats: The CD3+CD56-NKG2C+ fraction was also led by these clonotypes in several donors. More than 5 donors carried dominant NKG2C+ clonotypes that made up roughly 1.0-7.5% of their CD8+ T cells.

The CDR3 has 14 amino acids. This chain links TRBV12-3 or TRBV12-4 with TRBJ2-7; with no DNA, the TCRdb D assignment of TRBD2 cannot be verified. Source material: blood T cells: a sorted CD56 or NKG2C T cell subset, CD4+ or CD8+ T cells, or bulk PBMC T cells (not recorded which). The source is a man aged 18 to 30 in good health. CDR3 in amino acids: CASSTGTSGSEQYF.